The next 16 T cell receptor beta chains were all read from a single sample in a study of regulatory dendritic cells for organ transplantation. Sorted subsets were CFSE-labeled and cultured roughly 5 days with allogeneic dendritic cells. No antigen has been identified for these receptors. The protocol was immunoSEQ multiplex PCR, while the TCRdb copy is restricted to in-frame clones and leaves out a portion. The sample yields around 12,000 clones, about 79% seen once. Sequencing used naive CD4+ T cells from blood cultured with regulatory dendritic cells. Subset described: CD45RA+ naive T cells. The receptor set was obtained from a human donor in good health.

The CDR3 region has the DNA TGTGCCAGCAGCTTAAGAGGAACAGGGGAAACTGAAGCTTTCTTT. This translates into CASSLRGTGETEAFF. The chain combines TRBV5-6 with TRBJ1-1, with 7 bases fitting TRBD1. CDR3 length: 15 residues. V was pared by 2 bases and J by 5 bases, with 9 bases of the junction left unmatched. From germline, CDR1 is SGHDT and CDR2 YYEEEE. Looking up the rest from reference TRBV5-6 and TRBJ1-1 gives the full variable domain: DAGVTQSPTHLIKTRGQQVTLRCSPKSGHDTVSWYQQALGQGPQFIFQYYEEEERQRGNFPDRFSGHQFPNYSSELNVNALLLGDSALYLCASSLRGTGETEAFFGQGTRLTVV.

The rearrangement joins TRBV7-2 to TRBJ1-3, with TRBD1 as a possible D gene (6 bases). V lost 5 bases, J lost 3 bases, and 20 bases lay in between. The CDR3 is made up of 17 amino acids. Germline V gives CDR1 SGHTA, CDR2 FQGNSA. CDR3 DNA: TGTGCCAGCAGCCCTCTCTGGGGGGGCTATAGTGGAAACACCATATATTTT. Its protein product is CASSPLWGGYSGNTIYF.

This sequence joins TRBV9 and TRBJ1-1, with D possibly being TRBD1 (6 bases). Germline V lookup: CDR1 SGDLS, CDR2 YYNGEE. Deletions cut 1 base from V and 8 bases from J, with 12 bases between. The CDR3 length is 13 residues. CDR3 residues: CASSVQTGTEAFF. Written as DNA, the CDR3 is TGTGCCAGCAGCGTACAGACAGGTACCGAAGCTTTCTTT.

This clone was seen only once. The V and J genes are TRBV27 and TRBJ2-6; a possible D gene is TRBD1 (5 bases). Per germline, CDR1 MNHEY and CDR2 SMNVEV (reference sequence). The CDR3 consists of 16 residues. V was cut by 3 bases and J by 2 bases, with 11 bases left in between. Here the CDR3 DNA reads TGTGCCAGCAGTTTTGTCCCCAGGGCTGGGGCCAACGTCCTGACTTTC. Protein product: CASSFVPRAGANVLTF.

This clone came up once. J is TRBJ2-1 and V is TRBV28; D possibly corresponds to TRBD2 (7 bases). Germline lookup yields CDR1 MDHEN and CDR2 SYDVKM. CDR3 length equals 15 residues. The V end lost 2 bases, the J end lost 3 bases, and 11 bases lay between the germline ends. CDR3 region: CASSLGGAFYNEQFF. In nucleotides, the CDR3 is TGTGCCAGCAGTTTAGGGGGGGCCTTCTACAATGAGCAGTTCTTC.

In this sample, this clone is medium-sized (0.01 to 0.1%). The gene calls are TRBV2 and TRBJ2-6; 8 bases agree with TRBD1. The germline gives CDR1 SNHLY, CDR2 FYNNEI. J was trimmed by 4 bases and V by 8 bases; bases with no gene match: 10. The CDR3 has 16 residues. CDR3 DNA sequence: TGTGCCAGCGATCGAGACAGGGGAAAAGGGGCCAACGTCCTGACTTTC. Translating gives CASDRDRGKGANVLTF. Together with reference TRBV2 and TRBJ2-6, the CDR3 gives the full variable domain: EPEVTQTPSHQVTQMGQEVILRCVPISNHLYFYWYRQILGQKVEFLVSFYNNEISEKSEIFDDQFSVERPDGSNFTLKIRSTKLEDSAMYFCASDRDRGKGANVLTFGAGSRLTVL.

In nucleotides, the CDR3 is TGTGCCAGCACCGGGATGCGAGAGACCCAGTACTTC. Translation gives CASTGMRETQYF. The chain is built from TRBV2 and TRBJ2-5, with D possibly TRBD2 on 5 matching bases. The CDR3 is 12 amino acids. The V and J ends lost 7 bases and 4 bases respectively, with 10 bases between them. Germline V lookup: CDR1 SNHLY, CDR2 FYNNEI.

The CDR3: CASSQLGQADTQYF. CDR3 in DNA: TGTGCCAGCAGCCAGCTCGGACAGGCCGATACGCAGTATTTT. V usage is TRBV4-2 and J usage is TRBJ2-3, with TRBD1 identical over 7 bases. Trimming removed 3 bases from V and 6 bases from J; junction bases left unmatched: 6. The CDR3 sequence is 14 residues long. The germline CDR1 and CDR2 sequences are LGHNA and YNFKEQ.

This clone was detected only a few times. The chain is built from TRBV7-2 and TRBJ2-7; 7 bases fit TRBD1. Losses at the gene ends were 5 bases for V and 0 bases for J; bases not matched to a gene: 4. The germline V gene encodes CDR1 SGHTA and CDR2 FQGNSA. This CDR3 is built from 14 residues. CDR3 residues: CASSRGLLSYEQYF. CDR3 in DNA: TGTGCCAGCAGCAGGGGGCTCCTCTCCTACGAGCAGTACTTC.

The chain links TRBV6-4 to TRBJ1-1; TRBD1 is a possible D gene (5 bases). This CDR3 contains 13 residues. The V end lost 6 bases, the J end lost 1 base, and 9 bases lay between the germline ends. Germline V gives CDR1 MRHNA, CDR2 SNTAGT. CDR3 sequence (DNA): TGTGCCAGCAGCCGACAGAGGAACACTGAAGCTTTCTTT. It encodes CASSRQRNTEAFF.

The V call is TRBV9, the J call TRBJ2-1; 13 nucleotides agree with TRBD2. With V trimmed by 0 bases and J by 10 bases, 7 bases remained unmatched. Germline CDR1 SGDLS, CDR2 YYNGEE. This CDR3 comprises 16 residues. CDR3 coding DNA: TGTGCCAGCAGCGTAGCAACTAGCGGGGGGGCGCGGGAGCAGTTCTTC. Encoded protein: CASSVATSGGAREQFF. The full variable domain, with the rest looked up from reference TRBV9 and TRBJ2-1, is DSGVTQTPKHLITATGQRVTLRCSPRSGDLSVYWYQQSLDQGLQFLIQYYNGEERAKGNILERFSAQQFPDLHSELNLSSLELGDSALYFCASSVATSGGAREQFFGPGTRLTVL.

The V call is TRBV10-1, the J call TRBJ1-1; the match to TRBD1 covers 8 bases. This CDR3 region has 16 residues. The germline CDR1 and CDR2 sequences are WNHNN and SYGVQD (reference sequence). Unmatched junction bases numbered 7, after V lost 1 base and J lost 3 bases. DNA of the CDR3: TGCGCCAGCAGTGAGTTGCAGGGGGCTCGGGACACTGAAGCTTTCTTT. It codes for CASSELQGARDTEAFF.

The CDR3 region has the DNA TGTGCCAGCAGTCGGACAGGGGGCCCAGGAGTAGTAACAGATACGCAGTATTTT. This sequence encodes CASSRTGGPGVVTDTQYF. The V and J genes are TRBV2 and TRBJ2-3; TRBD1 matches 11 bases. There are 18 residues in the CDR3. Losses at the gene ends were 5 bases for V and 3 bases for J; bases not matched to a gene: 13. Germline assignment: CDR1 SNHLY and CDR2 FYNNEI. Based on the CDR3 plus reference TRBV2 and TRBJ2-3, the full variable domain is EPEVTQTPSHQVTQMGQEVILRCVPISNHLYFYWYRQILGQKVEFLVSFYNNEISEKSEIFDDQFSVERPDGSNFTLKIRSTKLEDSAMYFCASSRTGGPGVVTDTQYFGPGTRLTVL.

This chain joins TRBV2 and TRBJ2-1; 10 bases line up with TRBD2. The V and J ends lost 3 bases and 0 bases, in that order; junction bases with no gene match: 5. Germline V gives CDR1 SNHLY, CDR2 FYNNEI. The CDR3 is 17 residues long. The CDR3 region is CASSERASGSSYNEQFF. The DNA for the CDR3 is TGTGCCAGCAGTGAGAGGGCTAGCGGGAGCTCCTACAATGAGCAGTTCTTC.

The chain recombines TRBV5-1 with TRBJ1-1; 9 bases fit TRBD1. Germline V gene data show CDR1 as SGHRS and CDR2 as YFSETQ. With V trimmed by 4 bases and J by 0 bases, 7 bases remained unmatched. This CDR3 region has 16 residues. The CDR3 loop reads CASSPGTGIMNTEAFF. The CDR3 DNA follows: TGCGCCAGCAGCCCAGGGACAGGGATTATGAACACTGAAGCTTTCTTT.

The chain carries TRBV18 and TRBJ1-1; TRBD1 agrees at 10 bases. This CDR3 region has 18 residues. The ends lost 2 bases at V and 2 bases at J; junction bases unmatched: 11. CDR1 is KGHSH, CDR2 LQKENI, per germline. The CDR3 DNA reads as TGTGCCAGCTCACCAGCGGGGACAGGGGCCGCCGGTAACACTGAAGCTTTCTTT. This sequence encodes CASSPAGTGAAGNTEAFF. Together with reference TRBV18 and TRBJ1-1, the CDR3 gives the full variable domain: NAGVMQNPRHLVRRRGQEARLRCSPMKGHSHVYWYRQLPEEGLKFMVYLQKENIIDESGMPKERFSAEFPKEGPSILRIQQVVRGDSAAYFCASSPAGTGAAGNTEAFFGQGTRLTVV.